The 16 T cell receptor beta chains given below trace back to one sample, sequenced in a study of blood T cell repertoires in COVID-19. The protocol was immunoSEQ multiplex PCR, while the TCRdb copy is restricted to in-frame clones and leaves out a portion. Among fewer than 250,000 clones, 84% were seen once, and the ten largest hold 3% to 3.5%. Input material: PBMCs or T cells enriched from blood (not recorded which). All receptors derive from a woman aged 30 to 39 who had been exposed to COVID-19.

The V call is TRBV6-2 or TRBV6-3, the J call TRBJ2-7; 8 nucleotides align to TRBD2. Trimming took 0 bases from V and 2 from J; bases not matched to a gene: 12. This CDR3 comprises 18 residues. Germline V lookup: CDR1 MNHEY, CDR2 SVGEGT. The CDR3 is CASSYSIQKRGGPYEQYF. For the CDR3, the DNA is TGTGCCAGCAGTTACTCGATTCAGAAACGGGGGGGGCCCTACGAGCAGTACTTC.

This clone was seen a single time. This chain links TRBV27 with TRBJ1-1; TRBD1 matches 8 bases. J lost 4 bases, V lost 2 bases, and 3 bases had no gene match. The germline V gene encodes CDR1 MNHEY and CDR2 SMNVEV (reference sequence). The CDR3 spans 14 residues. In DNA form, the CDR3 reads TGTGCCAGCAGTTTAAACAGGGGGAGCACTGAAGCTTTCTTT. This sequence encodes CASSLNRGSTEAFF.

This chain links TRBV7-2 with TRBJ2-3; D possibly corresponds to TRBD2 (7 bases). Trimming took 8 bases from V and 2 from J, leaving 14 bases between them. Germline loops: CDR1 SGHTA, CDR2 FQGNSA. The CDR3 extends over 14 amino acids. In DNA form, the CDR3 reads TGTGCCAGCCGAGGGGGGGGTTACACAGATACGCAGTATTTT. Translating it yields CASRGGGYTDTQYF.

This clone was seen only a few times. The chain is built from TRBV6-5 and TRBJ1-5; D gene ambiguous. The ends were cut back, 6 bases at V and 0 bases at J, with 12 bases in the middle. Germline CDR1 is MNHEY and CDR2 is SVGAGI. CDR3 size: 15 residues. CDR3 region: CASRAGSYSNQPQHF. CDR3 coding DNA: TGTGCCAGCAGGGCAGGAAGTTATAGCAATCAGCCCCAGCATTTT.

V and J are TRBV30 and TRBJ1-2, with 8 positions matching TRBD1. Trimming cost V 1 base and J 2 bases; bases outside gene matches: 0. Germline lookup yields CDR1 GTSNPN and CDR2 SVGIG (reference sequence). CDR3 size: 13 residues. CDR3 in DNA: TGTGCCTGGAGTGGACAGGGGAACTATGGCTACACCTTC. Its translation is CAWSGQGNYGYTF.

This clone is a singleton in its sample. The genes are TRBV29-1 and TRBJ2-3; D unresolved. Trimming took 8 bases from V and 0 from J, leaving 12 bases between them. Germline CDR1 and CDR2: SQVTM and ANQGSEA. The CDR3 totals 13 residues. For the CDR3, the DNA is TGCAGCATAAATTTTCCTAGCACAGATACGCAGTATTTT. Amino acids: CSINFPSTDTQYF.

In DNA form, the CDR3 reads TGTGCCAGCAGTCCCCCTCCTTGGCGGTCGCCGAACACTGAAGCTTTCTTT. Residues: CASSPPPWRSPNTEAFF. J is TRBJ1-1 and V is TRBV6-6; D ambiguous. The ends were cut back, 5 bases at V and 1 base at J, with 20 bases in the middle. The CDR3 runs 17 residues. Germline CDR1 MNHNY, CDR2 SVGAGI (reference sequence).

This clone was counted between two and nine times. The V gene is TRBV7-2, the J gene TRBJ1-2, with unresolved D. This CDR3 contains 15 residues. V lost 0 bases, J lost 1 base, and 9 bases lay in between. Germline CDR1 is SGHTA and CDR2 is FQGNSA. The CDR3 sequence is CASSLAASGNYGYTF. The DNA for the CDR3 is TGTGCCAGCAGCTTAGCCGCTTCCGGTAACTATGGCTACACCTTC.

On this clone: An end of the junction does not agree with germline; a read error may underlie this. The chain couples TRBV25-1 to TRBJ2-5; D possibly corresponds to TRBD2 (7 bases). CDR1 is MGHDK, CDR2 SYGVNS, per germline. The CDR3 contains 13 residues. The DNA of the CDR3 is TGTGCCAGCAGTGACTTGGGGGGGCAGACCAAGTACTTC. It specifies CASSDLGGQTKYF.

Of note for this clone: The sample has other DNA sequences that encode this CDR3 too. The chain joins TRBV2 to TRBJ2-6; the D is unclear. Germline CDR1 reads SNHLY; CDR2 reads FYNNEI. The CDR3 extends over 16 amino acids. Trimming removed 3 bases from V and 0 bases from J, with 9 bases in between. The CDR3 DNA reads as TGTGCCAGCAGTGAGGTGACGGGCTCTGGGGCCAACGTCCTGACTTTC. Protein: CASSEVTGSGANVLTF.

The J gene is TRBJ2-7, the V gene TRBV5-4, with 9 bases lining up with TRBD2. There are 15 residues in the CDR3. Germline assignment: CDR1 SGHNT and CDR2 YYREEE (reference sequence). Trimming removed 4 bases from V and 3 bases from J; junction bases left unmatched: 8. Here the CDR3 reads CASSHRSGGLYEQYF. In nucleotides, the CDR3 is TGTGCCAGCAGCCACCGAAGCGGGGGGCTCTACGAGCAGTACTTC.

This clone was recorded once. Here the CDR3 reads CASMRGSQETQYF. The CDR3 nucleotides are TGTGCCAGCATGCGGGGGAGCCAAGAGACCCAGTACTTC. The chain uses TRBV6-5 and TRBJ2-5; TRBD2 matches at 7 bases. Looked up from germline, CDR1 is MNHEY and CDR2 is SVGAGI. The CDR3 runs to 13 residues. Germline trimming cut 7 bases from V and 1 base from J; bases unmatched to any gene: 3.

This clone was observed a few times. V and J are TRBV6-2 or TRBV6-3 and TRBJ2-1, with D tentatively TRBD2 (5 bases). V was trimmed by 4 bases and J by 1 base, leaving 8 bases between them. The CDR3 runs to 14 residues. Germline V gene sequence: CDR1 MNHEY, CDR2 SVGEGT. The CDR3 region has the DNA TGTGCCAGCAGTTTCGCGGGTTCCTACAATGAGCAGTTCTTC. The encoded protein is CASSFAGSYNEQFF.

V gene TRBV19 combines with J gene TRBJ1-3; D gene ambiguous. Deletions cut 5 bases from V and 9 bases from J, with 8 bases between. This CDR3 region has 11 residues. Germline V gives CDR1 LNHDA, CDR2 SQIVND (reference sequence). CDR3 sequence (DNA): TGTGCCAGTAGTGTGGCGGGCACCATATATTTT. It yields the protein CASSVAGTIYF.

The genes are TRBV6-5 and TRBJ2-7; 7 nucleotides line up with TRBD2. The CDR3 has 13 amino acids. Trimming at V came to 8 bases and at J to 6 bases, leaving 10 bases not matched to a gene. From germline, CDR1 is MNHEY and CDR2 SVGAGI. CDR3 in amino acids: CASRDYGEGEQYF. Here the CDR3 DNA reads TGTGCCAGCCGGGACTACGGCGAGGGCGAGCAGTACTTC.

The J gene is TRBJ1-2, the V gene TRBV25-1; D ambiguous. The V end was cut by 4 bases, the J end by 7 bases, with 10 bases between. The germline gives CDR1 MGHDK, CDR2 SYGVNS. CDR3 length: 12 residues. The CDR3 here is CASSGLGSGYTF. In nucleotides, the CDR3 is TGTGCCAGCAGTGGTCTAGGGAGTGGCTACACCTTC.